This T cell receptor (beta chain) was captured by sequencing in a study of CD8 T cells in ankylosing spondylitis. With regard to this clonotype: Its antigen is unknown.

General study results and limits: Disease-linked clones had a CD8+ phenotype and relatively low frequency in peripheral blood. It appeared that ankylosing spondylitis blood was characterized by a TCR beta motif of fewer than 10 highly homologous variants.

TCR beta libraries were made by quantitative 5'-RACE with molecular barcodes. MiXCR was run by TCRdb on the 5' RACE reads, yielding one entry per CDR3 protein. The sample lists 75,000 to 95,000 distinct CDR3 sequences, roughly 10% occurring once. V lost 3 bases and J 3 bases, leaving 9 bases between the germline ends. In germline, CDR1 is GTSNPN, CDR2 SVGIG (reference sequence). The CDR3 totals 13 residues. The sequence came from a male donor with ankylosing spondylitis. This rearrangement joins TRBV30 to TRBJ2-1; D gene ambiguous. Sequencing was carried out using blood, either unsorted or a sorted T cell fraction (not recorded which). The chain's CDR3 is CAWSLGHYNEQFF. The DNA for the CDR3 is TGTGCCTGGAGCCTAGGGCACTACAATGAGCAGTTCTTC. The whole variable domain, remainder taken from reference TRBV30 and TRBJ2-1, is SQTIHQWPATLVQPVGSPLSLECTVEGTSNPNLYWYRQAAGRGLQLLFYSVGIGQISSEVPQNLSASRPQDRQFILSSKKLLLSDSGFYLCAWSLGHYNEQFFGPGTRLTVL.